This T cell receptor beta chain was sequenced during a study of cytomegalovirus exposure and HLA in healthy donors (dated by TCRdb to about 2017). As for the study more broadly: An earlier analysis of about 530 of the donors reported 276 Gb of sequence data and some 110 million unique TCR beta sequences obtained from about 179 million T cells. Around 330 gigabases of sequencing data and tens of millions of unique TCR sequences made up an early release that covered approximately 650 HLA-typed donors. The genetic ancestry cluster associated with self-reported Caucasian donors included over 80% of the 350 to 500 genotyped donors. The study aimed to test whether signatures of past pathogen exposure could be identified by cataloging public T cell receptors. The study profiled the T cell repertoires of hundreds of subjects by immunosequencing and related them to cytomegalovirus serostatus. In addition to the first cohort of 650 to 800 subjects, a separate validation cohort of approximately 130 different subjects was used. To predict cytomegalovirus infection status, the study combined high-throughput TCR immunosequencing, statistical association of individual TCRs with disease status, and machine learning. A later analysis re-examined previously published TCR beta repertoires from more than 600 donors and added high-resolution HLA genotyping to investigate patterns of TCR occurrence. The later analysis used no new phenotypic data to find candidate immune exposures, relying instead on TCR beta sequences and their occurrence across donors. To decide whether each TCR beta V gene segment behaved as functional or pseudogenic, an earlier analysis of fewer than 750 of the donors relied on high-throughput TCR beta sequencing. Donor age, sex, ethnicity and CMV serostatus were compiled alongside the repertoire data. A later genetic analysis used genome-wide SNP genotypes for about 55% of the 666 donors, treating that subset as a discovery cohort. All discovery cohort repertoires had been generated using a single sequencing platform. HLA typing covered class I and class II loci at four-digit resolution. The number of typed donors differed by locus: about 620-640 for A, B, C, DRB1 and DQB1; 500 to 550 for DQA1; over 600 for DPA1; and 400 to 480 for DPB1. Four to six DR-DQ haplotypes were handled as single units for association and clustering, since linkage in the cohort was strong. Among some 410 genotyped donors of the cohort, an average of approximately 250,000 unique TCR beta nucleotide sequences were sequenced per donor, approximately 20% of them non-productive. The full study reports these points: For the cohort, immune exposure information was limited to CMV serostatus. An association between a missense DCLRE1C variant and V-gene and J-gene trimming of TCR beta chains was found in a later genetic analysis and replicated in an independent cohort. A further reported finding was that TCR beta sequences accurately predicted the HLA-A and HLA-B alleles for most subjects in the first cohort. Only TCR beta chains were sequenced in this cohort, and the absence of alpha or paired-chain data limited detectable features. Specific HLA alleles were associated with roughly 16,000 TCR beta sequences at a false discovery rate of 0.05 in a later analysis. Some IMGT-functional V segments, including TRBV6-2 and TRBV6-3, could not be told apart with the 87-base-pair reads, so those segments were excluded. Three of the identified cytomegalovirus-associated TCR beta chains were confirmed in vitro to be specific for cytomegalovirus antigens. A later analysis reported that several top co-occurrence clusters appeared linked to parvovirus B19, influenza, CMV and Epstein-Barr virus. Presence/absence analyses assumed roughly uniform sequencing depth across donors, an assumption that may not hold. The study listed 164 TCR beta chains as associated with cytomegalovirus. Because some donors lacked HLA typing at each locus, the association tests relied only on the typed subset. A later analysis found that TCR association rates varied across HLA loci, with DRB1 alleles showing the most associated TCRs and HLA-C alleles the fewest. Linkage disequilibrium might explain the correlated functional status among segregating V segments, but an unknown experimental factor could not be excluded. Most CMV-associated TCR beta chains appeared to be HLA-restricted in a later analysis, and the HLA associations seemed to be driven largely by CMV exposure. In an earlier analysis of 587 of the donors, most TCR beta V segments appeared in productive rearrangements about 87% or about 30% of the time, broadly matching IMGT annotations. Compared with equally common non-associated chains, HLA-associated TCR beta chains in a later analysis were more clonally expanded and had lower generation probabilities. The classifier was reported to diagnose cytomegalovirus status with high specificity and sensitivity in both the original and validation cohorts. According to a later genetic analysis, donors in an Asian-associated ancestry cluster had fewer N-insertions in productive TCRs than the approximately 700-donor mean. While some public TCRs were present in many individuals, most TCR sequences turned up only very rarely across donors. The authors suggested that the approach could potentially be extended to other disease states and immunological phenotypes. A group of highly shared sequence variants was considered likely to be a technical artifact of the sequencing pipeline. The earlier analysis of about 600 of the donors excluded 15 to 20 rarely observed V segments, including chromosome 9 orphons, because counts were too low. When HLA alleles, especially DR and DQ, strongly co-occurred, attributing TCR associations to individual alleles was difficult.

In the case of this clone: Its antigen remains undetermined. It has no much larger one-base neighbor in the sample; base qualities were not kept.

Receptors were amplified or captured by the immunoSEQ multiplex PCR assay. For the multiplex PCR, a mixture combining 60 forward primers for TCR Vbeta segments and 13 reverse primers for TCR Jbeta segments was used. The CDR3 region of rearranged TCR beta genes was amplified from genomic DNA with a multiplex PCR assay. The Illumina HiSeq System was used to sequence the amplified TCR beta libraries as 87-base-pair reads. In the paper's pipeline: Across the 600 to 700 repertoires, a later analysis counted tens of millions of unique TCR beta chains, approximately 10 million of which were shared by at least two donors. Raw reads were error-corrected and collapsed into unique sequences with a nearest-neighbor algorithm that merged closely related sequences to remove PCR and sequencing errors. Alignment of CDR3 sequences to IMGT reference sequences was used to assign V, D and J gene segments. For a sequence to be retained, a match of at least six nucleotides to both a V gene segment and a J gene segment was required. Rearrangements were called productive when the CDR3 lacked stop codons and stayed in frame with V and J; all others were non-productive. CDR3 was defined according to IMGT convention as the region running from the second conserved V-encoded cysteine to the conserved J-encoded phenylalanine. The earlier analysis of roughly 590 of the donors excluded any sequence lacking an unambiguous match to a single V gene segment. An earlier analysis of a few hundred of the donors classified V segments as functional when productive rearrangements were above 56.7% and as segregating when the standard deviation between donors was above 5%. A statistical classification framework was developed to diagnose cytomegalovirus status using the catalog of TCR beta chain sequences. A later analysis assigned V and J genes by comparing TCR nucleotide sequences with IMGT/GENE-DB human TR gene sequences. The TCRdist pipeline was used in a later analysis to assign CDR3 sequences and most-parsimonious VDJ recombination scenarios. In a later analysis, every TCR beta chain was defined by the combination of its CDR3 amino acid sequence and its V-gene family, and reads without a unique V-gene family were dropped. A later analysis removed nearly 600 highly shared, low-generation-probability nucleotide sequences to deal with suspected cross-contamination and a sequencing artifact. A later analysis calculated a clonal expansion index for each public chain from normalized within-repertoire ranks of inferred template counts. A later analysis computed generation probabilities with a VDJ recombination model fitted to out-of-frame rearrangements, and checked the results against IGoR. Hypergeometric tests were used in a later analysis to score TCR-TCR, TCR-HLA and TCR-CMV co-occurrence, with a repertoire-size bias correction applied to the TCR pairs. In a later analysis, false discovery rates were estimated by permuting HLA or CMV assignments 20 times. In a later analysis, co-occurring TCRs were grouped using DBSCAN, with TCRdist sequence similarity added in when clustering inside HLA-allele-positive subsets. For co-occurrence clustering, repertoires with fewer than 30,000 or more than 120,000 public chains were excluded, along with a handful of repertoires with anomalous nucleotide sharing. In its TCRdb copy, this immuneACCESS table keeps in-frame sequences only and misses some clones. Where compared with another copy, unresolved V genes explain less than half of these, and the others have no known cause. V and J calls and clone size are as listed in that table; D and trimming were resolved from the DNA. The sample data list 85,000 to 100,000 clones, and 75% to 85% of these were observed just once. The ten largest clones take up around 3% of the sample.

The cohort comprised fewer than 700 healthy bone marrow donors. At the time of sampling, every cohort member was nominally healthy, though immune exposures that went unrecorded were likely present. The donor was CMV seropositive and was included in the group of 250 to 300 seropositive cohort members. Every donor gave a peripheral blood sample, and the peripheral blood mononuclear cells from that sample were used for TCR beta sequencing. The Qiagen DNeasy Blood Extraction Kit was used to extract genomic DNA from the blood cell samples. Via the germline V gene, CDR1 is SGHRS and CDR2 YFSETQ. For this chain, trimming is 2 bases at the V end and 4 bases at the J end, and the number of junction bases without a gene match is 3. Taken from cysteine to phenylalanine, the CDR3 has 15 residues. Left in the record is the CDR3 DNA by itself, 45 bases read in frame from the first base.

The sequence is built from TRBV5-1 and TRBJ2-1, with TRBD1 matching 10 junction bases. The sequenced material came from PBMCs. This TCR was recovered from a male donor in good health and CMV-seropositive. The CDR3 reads CASSFGTGAYNEQFF. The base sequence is TGCGCCAGCAGCTTCGGGACAGGGGCGTACAATGAGCAGTTCTTC. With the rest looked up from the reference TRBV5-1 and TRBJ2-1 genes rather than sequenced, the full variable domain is KAGVTQTPRYLIKTRGQQVTLSCSPISGHRSVSWYQQTPGQGLQFLFEYFSETQRNKGNFPGRFSGRQFSNSRSEMNVSTLELGDSALYLCASSFGTGAYNEQFFGPGTRLTVL.